A single sample gave rise to the 29 T cell receptor beta chains below, sequenced in a study of blood T cell repertoires in COVID-19. Some clones are missing from TCRdb's copy, which holds only in-frame ones; the method was immunoSEQ multiplex PCR. Here the sample spans approximately 180,000 clones, 70% to 90% being singletons. What was sequenced was peripheral blood. The receptors originated from a person between 70 and 80 years old with COVID-19, enrolled during active disease.

The chain uses TRBV5-1 and TRBJ2-1; D might be TRBD1 (7 bases). The CDR3 has 15 amino acids. Trimming pared 0 bases from V and 7 bases from J, leaving 14 bases between. CDR1 SGHRS and CDR2 YFSETQ come from the germline V gene. CDR3 sequence: CASSLGQGGWNEQFF. As DNA, the CDR3 is TGCGCCAGCAGCTTGGGTCAGGGGGGATGGAATGAGCAGTTCTTC.

The chain couples TRBV5-1 to TRBJ2-5; 12 bases align to TRBD2. CDR1 is SGHRS, CDR2 YFSETQ, per germline. The CDR3 spans 15 residues. Unmatched junction bases numbered 7, after V lost 7 bases and J lost 3 bases. The CDR3 region is CASGSTSGSKETQYF. CDR3 sequence (DNA): TGCGCCAGCGGTTCGACTAGCGGGAGTAAAGAGACCCAGTACTTC.

This clone appeared a single time. The V and J genes are TRBV7-2 and TRBJ2-3, with TRBD2 as a possible D gene (7 bases). There are 18 residues in the CDR3. Germline values: CDR1 SGHTA, CDR2 FQGNSA. The germline V and J ends were trimmed by 3 bases and 0 bases, with 19 bases remaining between them. CDR3 sequence (DNA): TGTGCCAGCAGCTTGGCCGGCCGGGGGGCTTCGAGCACAGATACGCAGTATTTT. Encoded protein: CASSLAGRGASSTDTQYF. The whole variable domain, filled in from reference TRBV7-2 and TRBJ2-3, reads GAGVSQSPSNKVTEKGKDVELRCDPISGHTALYWYRQSLGQGLEFLIYFQGNSAPDKSGLPSDRFSAERTGGSVSTLTIQRTQQEDSAVYLCASSLAGRGASSTDTQYFGPGTRLTVL.

The chain is built from TRBV9 and TRBJ1-4, with a weak D call TRBD1 (5 bases). CDR3 length: 16 amino acids. V gave up 3 bases and J gave up 4 bases, with 16 bases separating them. Germline V CDR1 and CDR2: SGDLS, YYNGEE. The CDR3 sequence is CASSASHDRFNEKLFF. The CDR3 nucleotides read TGTGCCAGCAGCGCGTCCCACGACAGATTTAATGAAAAACTGTTTTTT.

The chain recombines TRBV24-1 with TRBJ2-2; TRBD2 agrees at 10 bases. Germline values: CDR1 KGHDR, CDR2 SFDVKD. With 4 bases clipped from V and 4 bases from J, the junction kept 5 bases outside the gene matches. The CDR3 totals 16 residues. The CDR3 nucleotides read TGTGCCACCAGTGACCCTAGCGGGAGTGGCACCGGGGAGCTGTTTTTT. Translating it yields CATSDPSGSGTGELFF.

The rearrangement links TRBV7-8 to TRBJ1-5; D is possibly TRBD1 (5 bases). The CDR3 consists of 16 residues. Germline V gene lookup returns CDR1 SGHVS and CDR2 FQNEAQ. Trimming shortened V by 3 bases and J by 1 base, and 13 bases separated the two germline ends. This CDR3 is CASSLYRSGSNQPQHF. CDR3 sequence (DNA): TGTGCCAGCAGCTTGTACCGGTCAGGGAGCAATCAGCCCCAGCATTTT.

V is TRBV9 and J is TRBJ2-2; 9 bases are a match to TRBD2. V was pared by 2 bases and J by 5 bases, with 7 bases of the junction left unmatched. The CDR3 has 16 amino acids. Looked up from germline, CDR1 is SGDLS and CDR2 is YYNGEE. For the CDR3, the DNA is TGTGCCAGCAGCGTTTCAGCGGGAGGTTGGACCGGGGAGCTGTTTTTT. It yields the protein CASSVSAGGWTGELFF.

The chain has TRBV12-3 or TRBV12-4 and TRBJ2-5; no reliable D call. The V and J ends lost 3 bases and 5 bases respectively, with 7 bases between them. CDR3 length: 12 amino acids. The CDR3 nucleotides are TGTGCCAGCAGTTTGGCTCGCGAGACCCAGTACTTC. Its protein product is CASSLARETQYF.

The chain employs TRBV9 and TRBJ1-2; 9 bases map to TRBD1. Germline V gives CDR1 SGDLS, CDR2 YYNGEE. The V and J ends lost 0 bases and 8 bases, in that order; junction bases with no gene match: 8. This CDR3 is built from 15 residues. Written as DNA, the CDR3 is TGTGCCAGCAGCGTAGAGGGGACAGGGTTATACGGCTACACCTTC. Encoded protein: CASSVEGTGLYGYTF. Using reference TRBV9 and TRBJ1-2 for the parts outside the CDR3, the full variable domain is DSGVTQTPKHLITATGQRVTLRCSPRSGDLSVYWYQQSLDQGLQFLIQYYNGEERAKGNILERFSAQQFPDLHSELNLSSLELGDSALYFCASSVEGTGLYGYTFGSGTRLTVV.

This chain uses TRBV30 with TRBJ1-5, with D possibly matching TRBD1 (6 bases). CDR3 length equals 14 residues. The germline gives CDR1 GTSNPN, CDR2 SVGIG (reference sequence). Between the trimmed V and J ends, which lost 5 bases and 2 bases, there was a span of 13 bases. The CDR3 DNA follows: TGTGCCTGGGGGTTACAGGGCGGCAATCAGCCCCAGCATTTT. Amino acids: CAWGLQGGNQPQHF.

This chain connects TRBV9 to TRBJ1-4; D is unclear. The CDR3 has 15 amino acids. Deletions cut 0 bases from V and 0 bases from J, with 6 bases between. In germline, CDR1 is SGDLS, CDR2 YYNGEE. The CDR3 reads CASSVEAATNEKLFF. As DNA, the CDR3 is TGTGCCAGCAGCGTAGAAGCGGCAACTAATGAAAAACTGTTTTTT.

This chain links TRBV29-1 with TRBJ1-3; no reliable D call. CDR3 length: 13 residues. V lost 5 bases to trimming and J lost 0 bases, with 8 bases between them. Germline lookup yields CDR1 SQVTM and CDR2 ANQGSEA. The CDR3 region has the DNA TGCAGCGTTTTCACAAACTCTGGAAACACCATATATTTT. Protein: CSVFTNSGNTIYF.

About this clone itself: Germline and junction disagree at one end, which may indicate a read error. The V gene is TRBV24-1, the J gene TRBJ1-1; 8 nucleotides align to TRBD1. Per the germline V gene, CDR1 is KGHDR and CDR2 is SFDVKD. The CDR3 is made up of 13 amino acids. In DNA form, the CDR3 reads TGTGCCACCAGTGATTCTGAACAGGGGGTATTACAATTT. Protein: CATSDSEQGVLQF.

J is TRBJ1-1 and V is TRBV12-3 or TRBV12-4, with D hard to call. Trimming left V 6 bases short and J 2 bases short, with 10 bases between. The CDR3 sequence is 13 residues long. CDR3 DNA: TGTGCCAGCAGAACAGAGATCAACACTGAAGCTTTCTTT. It is translated as CASRTEINTEAFF.

The chain combines TRBV19 with TRBJ1-4; 10 bases match TRBD1. Germline trimming cut 3 bases from V and 5 bases from J; bases unmatched to any gene: 6. The germline V gene has CDR1 LNHDA and CDR2 SQIVND (reference sequence). The CDR3 spans 16 residues. The CDR3: CASSIVPGQGNEKLFF. CDR3 DNA: TGTGCCAGTAGTATTGTGCCGGGACAGGGGAATGAAAAACTGTTTTTT.

This clone was seen only once. This sequence joins TRBV6-1 and TRBJ2-6, with 8 bases that match TRBD2. The CDR3 length is 18 residues. Germline CDR1 reads MNHNS; CDR2 reads SASEGT. V shed 3 bases, J shed 3 bases, and the junction held 10 bases outside the gene matches. CDR3 in DNA: TGTGCCAGCAGTGAGACCCCGGCGGGGGGTGTTGGGGCCAACGTCCTGACTTTC. Translating gives CASSETPAGGVGANVLTF.

V and J are TRBV5-4 and TRBJ1-3; D uncertain. The CDR3 extends over 14 amino acids. Between the trimmed V and J ends, which lost 4 bases and 0 bases, there was a span of 8 bases. CDR1 SGHNT and CDR2 YYREEE come from the germline V gene (reference sequence). CDR3 sequence: CASSGGRSGNTIYF. The CDR3, as DNA: TGTGCCAGCAGCGGAGGGCGCTCTGGAAACACCATATATTTT.

The chain uses TRBV5-1 and TRBJ1-2, with 9 nucleotides matching TRBD1. There are 16 residues in the CDR3. CDR1 SGHRS and CDR2 YFSETQ come from the germline V gene. Trimming removed 7 bases from V and 4 bases from J; junction bases left unmatched: 14. The CDR3 bases are TGCGCCAGCTTACCGGGACAGGGCAGTAGAGCCTATGGCTACACCTTC. This encodes CASLPGQGSRAYGYTF.

A single count supports this clone. V gene TRBV10-3 combines with J gene TRBJ1-2; D not certain. The CDR3 covers 12 residues. Germline V lookup: CDR1 ENHRY, CDR2 SYGVKD. V was shortened by 0 bases and J by 7 bases, with 6 bases between the two germline ends. CDR3 sequence reads: CAISESGGGYTF. The CDR3 DNA follows: TGTGCCATCAGTGAGTCGGGAGGTGGCTACACCTTC.

This clone turned up a few times. This chain links TRBV7-3 with TRBJ2-3; D is unresolved. V was pared by 1 base and J by 8 bases, with 10 bases between. CDR1 is SGHTA, CDR2 FQGTGA, per germline. This CDR3 is built from 13 residues. In DNA, the CDR3 is TGTGCCAGCAGCTTAAATCCAACGGGTACGCAGTATTTT. Translation: CASSLNPTGTQYF.

This chain links TRBV6-6 with TRBJ2-1; 10 nucleotides line up with TRBD2. Germline V gives CDR1 MNHNY, CDR2 SVGAGI (reference sequence). This CDR3 contains 15 residues. V lost 6 bases to trimming and J lost 7 bases; unmatched junction nucleotides: 9. The CDR3 region is CASRPPWTSGNEQFF. The CDR3 bases are TGTGCCAGCAGGCCACCATGGACTAGCGGTAATGAGCAGTTCTTC.

The chain carries TRBV19 and TRBJ1-1; TRBD1 matches 7 bases. The CDR3 sequence is 13 residues long. Germline trimming cut 7 bases from V and 6 bases from J; bases unmatched to any gene: 8. Germline V gene lookup returns CDR1 LNHDA and CDR2 SQIVND (reference sequence). The CDR3 DNA reads TGTGCCAGTACCCTGACAGGGAGGCCTGAAGCTTTCTTT. Translating it yields CASTLTGRPEAFF.

This chain joins TRBV7-3 and TRBJ2-3, with 11 bases fitting TRBD2. The CDR3 loop spans 16 amino acids. Losses at the gene ends were 6 bases for V and 3 bases for J; bases not matched to a gene: 8. Germline CDR1 and CDR2: SGHTA and FQGTGA. The CDR3 nucleotides are TGTGCCAGCAGTCCTGTCCGGACTAGCGGGACAGATACGCAGTATTTT. It specifies CASSPVRTSGTDTQYF.

The rearrangement links TRBV11-2 to TRBJ2-5; 7 bases are a match to TRBD2. Germline V gene lookup returns CDR1 SGHAT and CDR2 FQNNGV. Unmatched junction bases numbered 6, after V lost 4 bases and J lost 4 bases. CDR3 size: 14 residues. CDR3 loop: CASSSVGGVETQYF. In DNA form, the CDR3 reads TGTGCCAGCAGCTCCGTGGGGGGGGTAGAGACCCAGTACTTC.

The genes are TRBV3-1 (or the pseudogene TRBV3-2) and TRBJ2-7; TRBD2 agrees at 13 bases. V trimming: 6 bases; J trimming: 6 bases; junction bases outside the gene matches: 8. Per germline, CDR1 LGHDT and CDR2 YNNKEL (reference sequence). The CDR3 is 15 residues long. CDR3 nucleotide sequence: TGTGCCAGCAGTATCGGACTAGCGGGGGTCGGCGAGCAGTACTTC. Translated: CASSIGLAGVGEQYF.

The chain links TRBV11-2 to TRBJ2-4, with a possible D match to TRBD1 (6 bases). CDR1 and CDR2 (germline): SGHAT, FQNNGV. Trimming took 5 bases from V and 0 from J, leaving 14 bases between them. The length of the CDR3 is 16 residues. The CDR3 here is CASSPRQEKAKNIQYF. The CDR3 DNA is TGTGCCAGCAGCCCCCGACAGGAGAAAGCCAAAAACATTCAGTACTTC.

The J gene is TRBJ1-1, the V gene TRBV19, with 9 bases fitting TRBD1. CDR1 is LNHDA and CDR2 is SQIVND in the germline V gene (reference sequence). Trimming took 4 bases from V and 1 from J; bases not matched to a gene: 7. The CDR3 length is 16 residues. The chain's CDR3 is CASSTAGQGWNTEAFF. CDR3 nucleotides: TGTGCCAGTAGTACCGCGGGACAGGGTTGGAACACTGAAGCTTTCTTT. The variable domain in full, completed from reference TRBV19 and TRBJ1-1, reads DGGITQSPKYLFRKEGQNVTLSCEQNLNHDAMYWYRQDPGQGLRLIYYSQIVNDFQKGDIAEGYSVSREKKESFPLTVTSAQKNPTAFYLCASSTAGQGWNTEAFFGQGTRLTVV.

This clone appeared a single time. The CDR3 bases are TGTGCCAGCAGCCCACGGACTAGCGGGAGGGGAGGCGGGGAGCTGTTTTTT. Its protein product is CASSPRTSGRGGGELFF. The rearrangement links TRBV7-2 to TRBJ2-2; 15 bases fit TRBD2. The CDR3 loop spans 17 amino acids. The V and J ends lost 5 bases and 7 bases, in that order; junction bases with no gene match: 8. Germline CDR1 and CDR2: SGHTA and FQGNSA.

J is TRBJ2-1 and V is TRBV2, with a possible D match to TRBD1 (5 bases). The CDR3 consists of 13 residues. Germline CDR1 reads SNHLY; CDR2 reads FYNNEI. V lost 6 bases, J lost 8 bases, and 14 bases lay in between. In nucleotides, the CDR3 is TGTGCCAGCAGAGCCCCCTCGACAGATGAGCAGTTCTTC. It specifies CASRAPSTDEQFF. The full variable domain, with the rest looked up from reference TRBV2 and TRBJ2-1, is EPEVTQTPSHQVTQMGQEVILRCVPISNHLYFYWYRQILGQKVEFLVSFYNNEISEKSEIFDDQFSVERPDGSNFTLKIRSTKLEDSAMYFCASRAPSTDEQFFGPGTRLTVL.